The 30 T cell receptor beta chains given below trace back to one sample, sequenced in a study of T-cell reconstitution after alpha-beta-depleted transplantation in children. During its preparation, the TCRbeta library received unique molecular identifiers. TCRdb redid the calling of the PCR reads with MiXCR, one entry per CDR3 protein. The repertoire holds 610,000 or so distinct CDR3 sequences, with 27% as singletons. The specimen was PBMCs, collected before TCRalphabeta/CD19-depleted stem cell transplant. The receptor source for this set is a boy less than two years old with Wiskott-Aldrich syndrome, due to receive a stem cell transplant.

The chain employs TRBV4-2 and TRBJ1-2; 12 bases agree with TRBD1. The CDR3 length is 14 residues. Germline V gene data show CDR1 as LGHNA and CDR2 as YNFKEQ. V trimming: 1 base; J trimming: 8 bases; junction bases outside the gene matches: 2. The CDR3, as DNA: TGTGCCAGCAGCCAAGGGGACAGGGGGCTAGGCTACACCTTC. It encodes CASSQGDRGLGYTF.

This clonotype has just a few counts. The CDR3 nucleotides read TGTGCCAGCAGCCGGGGGTATTTAACTTCTGGAAACACCATATATTTT. This sequence encodes CASSRGYLTSGNTIYF. The chain links TRBV9 to TRBJ1-3, with a tentative D call TRBD1 (5 bases). The CDR3 is 16 residues long. Trimming removed 4 bases at V and 1 base at J, with 15 bases between. Germline loops: CDR1 SGDLS, CDR2 YYNGEE. Together with reference TRBV9 and TRBJ1-3, the CDR3 gives the full variable domain: DSGVTQTPKHLITATGQRVTLRCSPRSGDLSVYWYQQSLDQGLQFLIQYYNGEERAKGNILERFSAQQFPDLHSELNLSSLELGDSALYFCASSRGYLTSGNTIYFGEGSWLTVV.

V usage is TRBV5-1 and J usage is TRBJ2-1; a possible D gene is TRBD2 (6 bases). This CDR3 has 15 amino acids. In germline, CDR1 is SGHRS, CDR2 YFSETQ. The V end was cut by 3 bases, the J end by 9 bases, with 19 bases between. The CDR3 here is CASSSEGQIVGEQFF. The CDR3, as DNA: TGCGCCAGCAGCTCGGAGGGGCAAATAGTCGGTGAGCAGTTCTTC.

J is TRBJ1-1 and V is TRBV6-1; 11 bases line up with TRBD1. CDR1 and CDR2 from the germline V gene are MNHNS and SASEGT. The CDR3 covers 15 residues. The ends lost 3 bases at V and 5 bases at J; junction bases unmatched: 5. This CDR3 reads CASSEDRGRGTEAFF. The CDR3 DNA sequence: TGTGCCAGCAGTGAGGACAGGGGGCGCGGGACTGAAGCTTTCTTT.

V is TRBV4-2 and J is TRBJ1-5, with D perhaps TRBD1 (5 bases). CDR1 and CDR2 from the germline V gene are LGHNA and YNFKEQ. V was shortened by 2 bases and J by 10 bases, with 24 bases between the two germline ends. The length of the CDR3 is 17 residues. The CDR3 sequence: CASSQTGFGVRGQPQHF. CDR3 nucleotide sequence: TGTGCCAGCAGCCAAACTGGTTTCGGTGTTCGGGGCCAACCCCAGCATTTT.

CDR3 in DNA: TGTGCCAGCAGTTTATCCCTAGTGGGATCCACAGATACGCAGTATTTT. Translated: CASSLSLVGSTDTQYF. This chain uses TRBV27 with TRBJ2-3; D unclear. CDR1 and CDR2 from the germline V gene are MNHEY and SMNVEV (reference sequence). V lost 0 bases and J 2 bases, leaving 12 bases between the germline ends. The CDR3 has 16 amino acids.

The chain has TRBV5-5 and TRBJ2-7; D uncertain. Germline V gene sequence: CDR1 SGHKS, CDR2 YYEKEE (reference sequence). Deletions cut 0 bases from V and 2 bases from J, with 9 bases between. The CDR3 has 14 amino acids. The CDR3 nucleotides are TGTGCCAGCAGCTTGGTTCGGGCCGCCTACGAGCAGTACTTC. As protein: CASSLVRAAYEQYF.

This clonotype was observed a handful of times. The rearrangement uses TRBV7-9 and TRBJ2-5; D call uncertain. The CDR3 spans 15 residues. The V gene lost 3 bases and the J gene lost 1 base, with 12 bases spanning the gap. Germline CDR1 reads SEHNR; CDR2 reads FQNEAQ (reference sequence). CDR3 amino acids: CASSFSARGQETQYF. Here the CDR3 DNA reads TGTGCCAGCAGCTTTTCCGCTCGCGGCCAAGAGACCCAGTACTTC.

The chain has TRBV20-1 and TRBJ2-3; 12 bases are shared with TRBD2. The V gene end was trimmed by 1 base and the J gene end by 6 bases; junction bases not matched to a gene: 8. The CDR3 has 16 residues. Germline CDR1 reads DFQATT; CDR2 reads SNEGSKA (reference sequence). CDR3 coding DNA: TGCAGTGCTAGAGTACTAGCGGGAGGTGTCATCGATACGCAGTATTTT. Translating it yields CSARVLAGGVIDTQYF.

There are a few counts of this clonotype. The CDR3 protein is CASSLVLGLTGELFF. CDR3 nucleotides: TGCGCCAGCAGCTTGGTGCTAGGGCTCACCGGGGAGCTGTTTTTT. The gene calls are TRBV5-1 and TRBJ2-2; no clear D. The ends were cut back, 0 bases at V and 4 bases at J, with 10 bases in the middle. The CDR3 runs to 15 residues. In germline, CDR1 is SGHRS, CDR2 YFSETQ.

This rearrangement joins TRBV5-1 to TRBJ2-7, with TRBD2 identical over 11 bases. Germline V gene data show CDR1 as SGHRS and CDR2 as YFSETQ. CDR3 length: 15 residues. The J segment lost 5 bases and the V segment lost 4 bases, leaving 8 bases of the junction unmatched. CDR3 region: CASSPEGSGRDEQYF. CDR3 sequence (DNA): TGCGCCAGCAGCCCAGAAGGTAGCGGGAGGGACGAGCAGTACTTC.

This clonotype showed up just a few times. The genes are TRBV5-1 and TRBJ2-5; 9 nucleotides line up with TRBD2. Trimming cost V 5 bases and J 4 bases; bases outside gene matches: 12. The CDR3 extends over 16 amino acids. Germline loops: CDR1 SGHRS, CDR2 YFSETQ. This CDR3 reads CASRLSAAGGGETQYF. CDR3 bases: TGCGCCAGCAGACTGTCGGCTGCGGGAGGGGGAGAGACCCAGTACTTC.

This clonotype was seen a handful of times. The DNA for the CDR3 is TGTGCCAGCGGAGACCCAGCGGTCTACAATGAGCAGTTCTTC. Protein: CASGDPAVYNEQFF. The chain uses TRBV25-1 and TRBJ2-1; D may be TRBD2 (5 bases). V lost 8 bases to trimming and J lost 3 bases, with 14 bases between them. This CDR3 is built from 14 residues. Germline V gene data show CDR1 as MGHDK and CDR2 as SYGVNS.

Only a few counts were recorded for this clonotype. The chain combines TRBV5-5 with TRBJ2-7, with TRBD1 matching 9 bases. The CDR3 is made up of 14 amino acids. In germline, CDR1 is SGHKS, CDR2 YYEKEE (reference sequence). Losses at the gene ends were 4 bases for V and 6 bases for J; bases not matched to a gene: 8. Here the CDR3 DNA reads TGTGCCAGCAGCCTGGGGACAGGGTCAGGCGAGCAGTACTTC. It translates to CASSLGTGSGEQYF.

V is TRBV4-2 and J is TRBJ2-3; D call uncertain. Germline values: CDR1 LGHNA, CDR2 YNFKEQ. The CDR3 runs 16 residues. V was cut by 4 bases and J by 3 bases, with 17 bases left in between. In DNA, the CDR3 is TGTGCCAGCAGCCCAAGGGTGGGCCAGGTTACAGATACGCAGTATTTT. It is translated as CASSPRVGQVTDTQYF.

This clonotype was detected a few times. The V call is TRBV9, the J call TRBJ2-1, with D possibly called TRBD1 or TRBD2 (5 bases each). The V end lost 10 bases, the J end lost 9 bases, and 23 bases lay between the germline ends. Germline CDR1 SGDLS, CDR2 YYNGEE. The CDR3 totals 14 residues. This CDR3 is CADTEVERGGEQFF. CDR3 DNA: TGTGCCGACACTGAAGTGGAACGGGGCGGTGAGCAGTTCTTC.

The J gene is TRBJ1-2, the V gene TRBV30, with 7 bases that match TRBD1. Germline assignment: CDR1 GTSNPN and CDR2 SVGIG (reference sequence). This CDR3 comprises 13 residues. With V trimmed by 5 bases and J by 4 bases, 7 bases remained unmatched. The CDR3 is CAWGTTGLYGYTF. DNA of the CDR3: TGTGCCTGGGGAACGACAGGGCTCTATGGCTACACCTTC.

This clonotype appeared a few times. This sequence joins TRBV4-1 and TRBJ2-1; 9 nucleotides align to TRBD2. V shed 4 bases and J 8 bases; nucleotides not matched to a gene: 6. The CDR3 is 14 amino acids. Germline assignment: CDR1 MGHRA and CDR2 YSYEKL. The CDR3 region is CASSLSGSMDEQFF. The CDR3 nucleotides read TGCGCCAGCAGCCTTAGCGGGAGTATGGATGAGCAGTTCTTC.

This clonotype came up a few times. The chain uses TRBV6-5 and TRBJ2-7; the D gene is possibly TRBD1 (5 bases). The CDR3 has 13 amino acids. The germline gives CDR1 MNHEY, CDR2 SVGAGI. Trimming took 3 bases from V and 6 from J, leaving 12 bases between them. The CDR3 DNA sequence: TGTGCCAGCAGTTATCGGCCAGGGCGCGAGCAGTACTTC. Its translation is CASSYRPGREQYF.

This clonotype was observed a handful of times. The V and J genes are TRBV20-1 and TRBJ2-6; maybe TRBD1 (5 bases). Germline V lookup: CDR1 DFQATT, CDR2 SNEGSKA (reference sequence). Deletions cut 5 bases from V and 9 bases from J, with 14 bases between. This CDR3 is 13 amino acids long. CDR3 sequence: CSADDPRVNVLTF. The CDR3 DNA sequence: TGCAGTGCTGATGACCCCAGGGTCAACGTCCTGACTTTC.

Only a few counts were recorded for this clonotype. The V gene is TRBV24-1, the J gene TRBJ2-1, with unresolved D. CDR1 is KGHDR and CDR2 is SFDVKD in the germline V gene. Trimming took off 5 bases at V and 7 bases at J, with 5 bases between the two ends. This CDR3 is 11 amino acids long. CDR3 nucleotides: TGTGCCACCAGTGGCTGGAATGAGCAGTTCTTC. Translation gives CATSGWNEQFF.

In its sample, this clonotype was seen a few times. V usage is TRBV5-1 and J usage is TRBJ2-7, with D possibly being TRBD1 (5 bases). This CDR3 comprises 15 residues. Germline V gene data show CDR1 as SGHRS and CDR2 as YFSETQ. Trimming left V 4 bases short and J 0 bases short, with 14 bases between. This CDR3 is CASSPLQGLSYEQYF. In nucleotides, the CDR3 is TGCGCCAGCAGCCCACTCCAGGGCCTCTCCTACGAGCAGTACTTC.

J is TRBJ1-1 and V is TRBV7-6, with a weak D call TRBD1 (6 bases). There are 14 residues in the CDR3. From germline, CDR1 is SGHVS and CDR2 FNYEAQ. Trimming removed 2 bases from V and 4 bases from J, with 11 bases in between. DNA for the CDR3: TGTGCCAGCAGCTTAAACAGGGACCGCACTGAAGCTTTCTTT. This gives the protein CASSLNRDRTEAFF. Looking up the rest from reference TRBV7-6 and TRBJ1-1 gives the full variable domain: GAGVSQSPRYKVTKRGQDVALRCDPISGHVSLYWYRQALGQGPEFLTYFNYEAQQDKSGLPNDRFSAERPEGSISTLTIQRTEQRDSAMYRCASSLNRDRTEAFFGQGTRLTVV.

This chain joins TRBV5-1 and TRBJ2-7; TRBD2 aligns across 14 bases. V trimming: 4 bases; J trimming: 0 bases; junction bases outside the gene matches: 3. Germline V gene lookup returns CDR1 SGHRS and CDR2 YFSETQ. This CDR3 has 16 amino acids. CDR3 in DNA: TGCGCCAGCAGCGCGGGACTAGCGGGGGACTCCTACGAGCAGTACTTC. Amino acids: CASSAGLAGDSYEQYF.

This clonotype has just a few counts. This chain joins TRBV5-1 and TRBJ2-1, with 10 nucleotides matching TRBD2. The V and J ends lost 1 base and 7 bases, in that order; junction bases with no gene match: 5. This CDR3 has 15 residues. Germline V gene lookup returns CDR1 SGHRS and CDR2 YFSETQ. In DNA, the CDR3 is TGCGCCAGCAGCTTGCGTTCTAGCGGGAGTAATGAGCAGTTCTTC. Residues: CASSLRSSGSNEQFF.

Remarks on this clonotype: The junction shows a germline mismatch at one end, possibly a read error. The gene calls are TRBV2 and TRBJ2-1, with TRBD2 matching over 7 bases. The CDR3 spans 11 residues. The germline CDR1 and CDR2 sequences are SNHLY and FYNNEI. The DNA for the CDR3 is TGTGCCAGCACTGGAGAGGGGAGGGTTTCCTTC. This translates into CASTGEGRVSF.

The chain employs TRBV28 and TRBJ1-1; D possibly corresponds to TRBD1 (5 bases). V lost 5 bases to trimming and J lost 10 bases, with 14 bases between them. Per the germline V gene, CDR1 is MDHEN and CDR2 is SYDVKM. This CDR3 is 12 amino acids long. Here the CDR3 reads CASSPNSGAAFF. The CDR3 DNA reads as TGTGCCAGCAGTCCAAACTCCGGGGCAGCTTTCTTT.

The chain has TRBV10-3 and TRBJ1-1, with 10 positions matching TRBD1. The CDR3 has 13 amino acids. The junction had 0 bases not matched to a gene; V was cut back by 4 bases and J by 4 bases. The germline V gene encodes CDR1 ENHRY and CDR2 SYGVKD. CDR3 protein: CAISGTGGTEAFF. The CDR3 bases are TGTGCCATCAGTGGGACAGGGGGCACTGAAGCTTTCTTT.

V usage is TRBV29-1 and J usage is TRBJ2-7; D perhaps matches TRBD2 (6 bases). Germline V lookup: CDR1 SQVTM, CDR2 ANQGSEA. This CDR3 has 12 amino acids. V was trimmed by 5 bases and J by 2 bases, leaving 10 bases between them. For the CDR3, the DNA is TGCAGCGTTCGGGGGATAACCTACGAGCAGTACTTC. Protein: CSVRGITYEQYF.

Here the CDR3 reads CSAFAVGGTRRYEQYF. CDR3 sequence (DNA): TGCAGTGCTTTCGCTGTTGGCGGGACCAGACGTTACGAGCAGTACTTC. This rearrangement joins TRBV20-1 to TRBJ2-7; D possibly corresponds to TRBD2 (6 bases). Germline CDR1 is DFQATT and CDR2 is SNEGSKA (reference sequence). Trimming shortened V by 5 bases and J by 4 bases, and 24 bases separated the two germline ends. This CDR3 region has 16 residues.